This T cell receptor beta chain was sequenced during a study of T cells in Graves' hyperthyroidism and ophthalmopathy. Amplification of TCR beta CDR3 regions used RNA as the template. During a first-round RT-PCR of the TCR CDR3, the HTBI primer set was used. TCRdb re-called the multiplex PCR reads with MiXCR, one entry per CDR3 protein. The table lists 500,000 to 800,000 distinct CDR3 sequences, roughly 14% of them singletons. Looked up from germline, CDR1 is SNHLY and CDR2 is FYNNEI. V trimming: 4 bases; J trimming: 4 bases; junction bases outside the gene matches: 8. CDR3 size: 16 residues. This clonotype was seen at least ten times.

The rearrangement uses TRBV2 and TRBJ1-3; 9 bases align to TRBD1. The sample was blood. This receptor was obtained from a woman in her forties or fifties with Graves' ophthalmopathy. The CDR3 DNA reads TGTGCCAGCAGTGCCGCTGGGACAGGGTACGGAAACACCATATATTTT. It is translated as CASSAAGTGYGNTIYF.